This T cell receptor (beta chain) was recorded in a study of cytotoxic CD8 clonotypes in ibrutinib-treated CLL. Study background: Responses: some 25 partial, 2 complete; after median around 70 months, about 15 stayed remitted, approximately twelve progressed.

Comment on this clone: What it recognizes is unknown.

The repertoire was sequenced with immunoSEQ multiplex PCR; TCRdb's copy has only in-frame clones and lacks some. The sample has tens of thousands of clones; more than 60% are singletons. This CDR3 region has 15 residues. Germline CDR1 and CDR2: SGHTA and FQGNSA. With 5 bases clipped from V and 5 bases from J, the junction kept 10 bases outside the gene matches. General study points: Clonality was elevated at ibrutinib response and had returned toward baseline at progression.

The J gene is TRBJ2-3, the V gene TRBV7-2; TRBD1 aligns across 7 bases. The material was PBMCs, obtained after 24 months of ibrutinib treatment. This TCR came from a human donor with chronic lymphocytic leukemia. CDR3 amino acids: CASSVLAQGKDTQYF. Here the CDR3 DNA reads TGTGCCAGCAGCGTCCTGGCACAGGGGAAAGATACGCAGTATTTT.